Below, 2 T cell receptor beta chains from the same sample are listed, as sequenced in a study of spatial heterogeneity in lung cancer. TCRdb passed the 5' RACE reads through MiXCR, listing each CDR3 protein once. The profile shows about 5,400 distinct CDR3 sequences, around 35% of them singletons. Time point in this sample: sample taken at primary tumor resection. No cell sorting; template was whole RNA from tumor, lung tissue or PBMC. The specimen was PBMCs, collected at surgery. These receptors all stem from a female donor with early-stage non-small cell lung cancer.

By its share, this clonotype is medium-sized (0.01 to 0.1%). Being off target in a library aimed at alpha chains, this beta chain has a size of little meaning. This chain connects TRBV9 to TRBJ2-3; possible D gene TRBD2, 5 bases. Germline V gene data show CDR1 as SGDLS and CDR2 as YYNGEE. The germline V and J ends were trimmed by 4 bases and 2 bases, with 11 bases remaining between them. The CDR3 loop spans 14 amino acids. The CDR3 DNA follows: TGTGCCAGCAGCCAGAGCGGTGTCACAGATACGCAGTATTTT. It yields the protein CASSQSGVTDTQYF.

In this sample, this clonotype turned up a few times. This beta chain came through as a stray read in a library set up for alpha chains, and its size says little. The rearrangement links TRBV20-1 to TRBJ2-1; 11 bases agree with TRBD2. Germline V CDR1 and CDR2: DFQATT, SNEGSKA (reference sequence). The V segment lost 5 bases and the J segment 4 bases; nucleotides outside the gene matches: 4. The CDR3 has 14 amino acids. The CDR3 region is CSAPTSGEYNEQFF. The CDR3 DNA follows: TGCAGTGCTCCGACTAGCGGGGAGTACAATGAGCAGTTCTTC.